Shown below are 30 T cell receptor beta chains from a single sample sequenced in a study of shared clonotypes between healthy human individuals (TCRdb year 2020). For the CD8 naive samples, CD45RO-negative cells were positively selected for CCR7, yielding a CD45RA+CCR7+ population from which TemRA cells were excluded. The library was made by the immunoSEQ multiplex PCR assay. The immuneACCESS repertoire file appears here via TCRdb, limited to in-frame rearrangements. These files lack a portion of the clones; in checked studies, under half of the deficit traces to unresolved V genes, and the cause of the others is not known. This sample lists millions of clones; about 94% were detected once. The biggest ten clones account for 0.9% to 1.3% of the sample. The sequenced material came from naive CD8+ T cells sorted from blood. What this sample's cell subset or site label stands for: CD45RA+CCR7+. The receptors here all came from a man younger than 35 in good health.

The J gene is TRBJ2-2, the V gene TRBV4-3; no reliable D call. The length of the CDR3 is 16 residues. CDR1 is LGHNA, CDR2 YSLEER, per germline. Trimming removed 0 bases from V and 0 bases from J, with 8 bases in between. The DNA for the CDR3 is TGCGCCAGCAGCCAAGATTCGGCCGCGAACACCGGGGAGCTGTTTTTT. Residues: CASSQDSAANTGELFF.

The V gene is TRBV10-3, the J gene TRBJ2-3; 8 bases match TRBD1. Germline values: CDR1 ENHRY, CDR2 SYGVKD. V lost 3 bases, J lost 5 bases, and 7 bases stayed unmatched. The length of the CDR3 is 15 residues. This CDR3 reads CAISEGQGNGDTQYF. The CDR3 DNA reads TGTGCCATCAGTGAAGGACAGGGTAATGGAGATACGCAGTATTTT.

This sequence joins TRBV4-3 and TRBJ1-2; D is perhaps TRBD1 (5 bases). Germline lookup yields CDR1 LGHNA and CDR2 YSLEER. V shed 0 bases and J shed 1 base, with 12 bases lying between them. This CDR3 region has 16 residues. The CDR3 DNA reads TGCGCCAGCAGCCAAGATTTGGGGCAGATTAACTATGGCTACACCTTC. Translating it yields CASSQDLGQINYGYTF.

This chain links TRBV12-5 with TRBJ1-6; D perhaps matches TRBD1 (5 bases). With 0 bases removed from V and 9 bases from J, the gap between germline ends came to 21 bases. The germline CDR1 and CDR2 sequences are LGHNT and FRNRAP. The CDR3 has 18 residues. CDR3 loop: CASGLVVVLGGSGSPLHF. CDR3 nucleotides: TGTGCTAGTGGTTTGGTCGTCGTCCTTGGGGGGAGCGGTTCACCCCTCCACTTT.

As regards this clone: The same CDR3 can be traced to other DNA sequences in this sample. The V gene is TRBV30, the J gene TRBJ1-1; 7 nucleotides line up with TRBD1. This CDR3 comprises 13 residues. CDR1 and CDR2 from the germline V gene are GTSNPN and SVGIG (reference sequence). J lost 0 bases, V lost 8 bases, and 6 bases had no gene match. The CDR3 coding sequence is TGTGCCCAGGGGACAGTTATGAACACTGAAGCTTTCTTT. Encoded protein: CAQGTVMNTEAFF.

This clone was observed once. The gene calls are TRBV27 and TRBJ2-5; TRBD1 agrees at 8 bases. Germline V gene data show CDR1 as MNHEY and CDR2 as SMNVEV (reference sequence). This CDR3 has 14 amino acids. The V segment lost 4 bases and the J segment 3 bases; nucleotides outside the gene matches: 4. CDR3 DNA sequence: TGTGCCAGCAGTTCCTTGGACAGGGAAGAGACCCAGTACTTC. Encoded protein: CASSSLDREETQYF.

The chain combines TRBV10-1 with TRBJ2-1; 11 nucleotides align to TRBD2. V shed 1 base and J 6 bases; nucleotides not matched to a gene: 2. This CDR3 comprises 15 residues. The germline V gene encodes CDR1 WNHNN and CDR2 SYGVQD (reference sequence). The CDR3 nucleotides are TGCGCCAGCAGTGAGTATAGCGGGAGGGTCAATGAGCAGTTCTTC. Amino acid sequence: CASSEYSGRVNEQFF.

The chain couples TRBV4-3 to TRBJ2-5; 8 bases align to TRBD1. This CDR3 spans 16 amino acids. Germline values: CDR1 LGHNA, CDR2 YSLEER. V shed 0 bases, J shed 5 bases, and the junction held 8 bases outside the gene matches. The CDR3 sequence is CASSQEQGVNGETQYF. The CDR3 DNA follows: TGCGCCAGCAGCCAAGAACAGGGGGTAAATGGGGAGACCCAGTACTTC.

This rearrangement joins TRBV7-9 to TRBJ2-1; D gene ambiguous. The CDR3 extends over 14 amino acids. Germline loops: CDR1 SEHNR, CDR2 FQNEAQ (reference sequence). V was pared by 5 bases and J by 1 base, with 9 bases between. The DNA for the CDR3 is TGTGCCAGCAGCCCATCGTCGTCCTACAATGAGCAGTTCTTC. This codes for CASSPSSSYNEQFF.

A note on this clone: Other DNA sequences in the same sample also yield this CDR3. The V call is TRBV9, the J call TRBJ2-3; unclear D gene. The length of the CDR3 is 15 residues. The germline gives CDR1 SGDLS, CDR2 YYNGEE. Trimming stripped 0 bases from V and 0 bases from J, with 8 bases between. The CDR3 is CASSVEGTSTDTQYF. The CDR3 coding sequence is TGTGCCAGCAGCGTAGAAGGTACTAGCACAGATACGCAGTATTTT.

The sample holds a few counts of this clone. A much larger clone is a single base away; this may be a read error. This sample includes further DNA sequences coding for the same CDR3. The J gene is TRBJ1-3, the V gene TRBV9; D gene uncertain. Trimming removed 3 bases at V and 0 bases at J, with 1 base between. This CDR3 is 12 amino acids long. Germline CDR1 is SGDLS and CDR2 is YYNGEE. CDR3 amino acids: CASSDSGNTIYF. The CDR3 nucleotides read TGTGCCAGCAGCGACTCTGGAAACACCATATATTTT.

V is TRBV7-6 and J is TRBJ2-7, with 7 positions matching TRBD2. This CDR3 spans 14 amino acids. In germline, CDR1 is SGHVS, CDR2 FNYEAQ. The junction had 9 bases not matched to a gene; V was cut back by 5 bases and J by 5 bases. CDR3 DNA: TGTGCCAGCAGCCACGGACTAGTCGGCCACGAGCAGTACTTC. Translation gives CASSHGLVGHEQYF. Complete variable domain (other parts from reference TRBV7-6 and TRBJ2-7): GAGVSQSPRYKVTKRGQDVALRCDPISGHVSLYWYRQALGQGPEFLTYFNYEAQQDKSGLPNDRFSAERPEGSISTLTIQRTEQRDSAMYRCASSHGLVGHEQYFGPGTRLTVT.

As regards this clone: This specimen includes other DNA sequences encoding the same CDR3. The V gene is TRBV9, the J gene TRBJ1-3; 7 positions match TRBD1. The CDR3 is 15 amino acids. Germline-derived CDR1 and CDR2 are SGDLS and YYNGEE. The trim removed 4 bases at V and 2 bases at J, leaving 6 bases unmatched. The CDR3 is CASSPGGSPGNTIYF. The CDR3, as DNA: TGTGCCAGCAGCCCAGGGGGTTCACCTGGAAACACCATATATTTT.

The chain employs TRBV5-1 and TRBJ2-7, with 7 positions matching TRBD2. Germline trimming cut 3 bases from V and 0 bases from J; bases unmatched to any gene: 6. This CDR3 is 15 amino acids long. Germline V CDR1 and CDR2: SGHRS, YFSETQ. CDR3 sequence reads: CASSSGRINSYEQYF. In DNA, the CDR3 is TGCGCCAGCAGCTCCGGGAGGATAAACTCCTACGAGCAGTACTTC.

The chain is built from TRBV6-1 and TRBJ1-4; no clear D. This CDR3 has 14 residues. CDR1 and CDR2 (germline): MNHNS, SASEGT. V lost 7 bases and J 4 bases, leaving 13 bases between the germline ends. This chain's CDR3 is CASIKDPFNEKLFF. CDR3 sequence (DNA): TGTGCCAGCATAAAAGACCCTTTTAATGAAAAACTGTTTTTT.

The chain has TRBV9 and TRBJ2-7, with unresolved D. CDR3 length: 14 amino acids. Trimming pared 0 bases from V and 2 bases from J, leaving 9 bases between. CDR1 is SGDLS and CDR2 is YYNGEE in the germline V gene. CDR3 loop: CASSVGDNPYEQYF. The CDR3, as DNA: TGTGCCAGCAGCGTAGGTGACAATCCCTACGAGCAGTACTTC.

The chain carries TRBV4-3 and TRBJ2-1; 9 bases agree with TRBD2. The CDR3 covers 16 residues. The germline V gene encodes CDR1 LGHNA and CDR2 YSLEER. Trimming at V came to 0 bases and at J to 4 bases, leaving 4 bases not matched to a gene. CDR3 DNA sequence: TGCGCCAGCAGCCAAGATAGCGGGGGAAAATACAATGAGCAGTTCTTC. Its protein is CASSQDSGGKYNEQFF.

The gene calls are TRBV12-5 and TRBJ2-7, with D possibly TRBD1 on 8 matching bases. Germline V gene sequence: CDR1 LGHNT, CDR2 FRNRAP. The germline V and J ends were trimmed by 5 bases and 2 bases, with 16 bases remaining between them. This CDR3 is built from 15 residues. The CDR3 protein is CASGIGQGGTYEQYF. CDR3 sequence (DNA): TGTGCTAGTGGTATAGGACAGGGAGGGACCTACGAGCAGTACTTC.

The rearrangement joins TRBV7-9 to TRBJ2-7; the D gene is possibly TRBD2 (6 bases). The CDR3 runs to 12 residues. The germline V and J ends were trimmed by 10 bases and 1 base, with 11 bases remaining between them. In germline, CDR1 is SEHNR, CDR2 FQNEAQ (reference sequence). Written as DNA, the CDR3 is TGTGCCACGGAGGGACTTTCCTACGAGCAGTACTTC. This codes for CATEGLSYEQYF. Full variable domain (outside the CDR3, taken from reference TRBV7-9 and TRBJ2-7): DTGVSQNPRHKITKRGQNVTFRCDPISEHNRLYWYRQTLGQGPEFLTYFQNEAQLEKSRLLSDRFSAERPKGSFSTLEIQRTEQGDSAMYLCATEGLSYEQYFGPGTRLTVT.

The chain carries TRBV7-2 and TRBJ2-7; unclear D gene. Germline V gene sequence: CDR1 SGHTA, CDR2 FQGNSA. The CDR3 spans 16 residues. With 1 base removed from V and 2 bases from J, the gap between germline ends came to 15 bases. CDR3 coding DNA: TGTGCCAGCAGCTTAGATCCAGGAACAGAGACCTACGAGCAGTACTTC. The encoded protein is CASSLDPGTETYEQYF.

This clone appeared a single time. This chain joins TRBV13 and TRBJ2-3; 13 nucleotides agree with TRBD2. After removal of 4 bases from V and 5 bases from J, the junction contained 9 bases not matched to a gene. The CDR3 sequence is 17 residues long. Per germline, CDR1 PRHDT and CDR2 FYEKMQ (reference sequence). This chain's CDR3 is CASSSSGLAGSRDTQYF. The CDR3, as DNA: TGTGCCAGCAGCTCCTCGGGACTAGCGGGGTCGAGAGATACGCAGTATTTT.

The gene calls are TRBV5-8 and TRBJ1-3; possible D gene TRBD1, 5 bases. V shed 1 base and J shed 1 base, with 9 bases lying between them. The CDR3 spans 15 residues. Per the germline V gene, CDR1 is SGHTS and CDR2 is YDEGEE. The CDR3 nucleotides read TGTGCCAGCAGCTTGTCGGGGGGTTCTGGAAACACCATATATTTT. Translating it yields CASSLSGGSGNTIYF. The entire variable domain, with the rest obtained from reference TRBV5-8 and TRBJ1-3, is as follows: EAGVTQSPTHLIKTRGQQATLRCSPISGHTSVYWYQQALGLGLQFLLWYDEGEERNRGNFPPRFSGRQFPNYSSELNVNALELEDSALYLCASSLSGGSGNTIYFGEGSWLTVV.

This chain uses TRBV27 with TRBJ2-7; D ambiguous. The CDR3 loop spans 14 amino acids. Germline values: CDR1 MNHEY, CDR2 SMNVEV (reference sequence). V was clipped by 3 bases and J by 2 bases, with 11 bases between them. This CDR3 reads CASSFAAPAYEQYF. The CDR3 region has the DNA TGTGCCAGCAGTTTCGCTGCTCCGGCCTACGAGCAGTACTTC.

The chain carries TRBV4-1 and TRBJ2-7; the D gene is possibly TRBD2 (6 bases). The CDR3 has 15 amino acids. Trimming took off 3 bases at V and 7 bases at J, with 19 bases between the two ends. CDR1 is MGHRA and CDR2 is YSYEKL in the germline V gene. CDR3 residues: CASSQALGLDLEQYF. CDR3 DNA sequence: TGCGCCAGCAGCCAGGCCTTGGGACTCGACTTGGAGCAGTACTTC.

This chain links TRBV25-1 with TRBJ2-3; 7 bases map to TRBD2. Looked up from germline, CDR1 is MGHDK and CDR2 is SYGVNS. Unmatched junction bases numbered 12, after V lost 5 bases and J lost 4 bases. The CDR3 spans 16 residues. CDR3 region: CASSFEAGEAADTQYF. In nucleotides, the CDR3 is TGTGCCAGCAGTTTTGAGGCGGGAGAGGCCGCAGATACGCAGTATTTT.

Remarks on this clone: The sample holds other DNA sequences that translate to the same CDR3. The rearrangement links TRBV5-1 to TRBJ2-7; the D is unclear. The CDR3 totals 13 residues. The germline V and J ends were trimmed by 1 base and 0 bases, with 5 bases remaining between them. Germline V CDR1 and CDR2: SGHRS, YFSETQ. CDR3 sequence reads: CASSLRTSYEQYF. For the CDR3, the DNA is TGCGCCAGCAGCTTGCGCACCTCCTACGAGCAGTACTTC.

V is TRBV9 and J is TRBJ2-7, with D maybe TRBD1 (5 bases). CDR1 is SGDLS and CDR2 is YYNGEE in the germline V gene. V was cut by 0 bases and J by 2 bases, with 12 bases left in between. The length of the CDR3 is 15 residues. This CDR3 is CASSVGYDRTYEQYF. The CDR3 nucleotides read TGTGCCAGCAGCGTAGGCTACGACAGAACCTACGAGCAGTACTTC.

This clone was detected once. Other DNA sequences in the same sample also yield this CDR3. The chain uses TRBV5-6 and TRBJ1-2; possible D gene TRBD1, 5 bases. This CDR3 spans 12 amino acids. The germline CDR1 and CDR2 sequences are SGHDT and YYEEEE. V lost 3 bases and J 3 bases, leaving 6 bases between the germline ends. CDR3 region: CASSSGDYGYTF. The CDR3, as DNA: TGTGCCAGCAGCTCGGGGGACTATGGCTACACCTTC.

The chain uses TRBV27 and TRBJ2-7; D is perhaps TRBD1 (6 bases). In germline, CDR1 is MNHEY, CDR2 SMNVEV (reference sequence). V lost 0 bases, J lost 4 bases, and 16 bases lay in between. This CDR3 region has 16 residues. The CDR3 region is CASSLSAGVRSYEQYF. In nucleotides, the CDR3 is TGTGCCAGCAGTTTATCGGCAGGGGTACGCTCTTACGAGCAGTACTTC.

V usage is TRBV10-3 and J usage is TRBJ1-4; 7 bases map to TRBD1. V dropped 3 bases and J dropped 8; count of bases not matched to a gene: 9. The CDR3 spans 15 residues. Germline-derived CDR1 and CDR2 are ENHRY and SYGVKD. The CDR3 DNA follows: TGTGCCATCAGTGAAGGGGGCCAGGAGAGGGAAAAACTGTTTTTT. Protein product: CAISEGGQEREKLFF.